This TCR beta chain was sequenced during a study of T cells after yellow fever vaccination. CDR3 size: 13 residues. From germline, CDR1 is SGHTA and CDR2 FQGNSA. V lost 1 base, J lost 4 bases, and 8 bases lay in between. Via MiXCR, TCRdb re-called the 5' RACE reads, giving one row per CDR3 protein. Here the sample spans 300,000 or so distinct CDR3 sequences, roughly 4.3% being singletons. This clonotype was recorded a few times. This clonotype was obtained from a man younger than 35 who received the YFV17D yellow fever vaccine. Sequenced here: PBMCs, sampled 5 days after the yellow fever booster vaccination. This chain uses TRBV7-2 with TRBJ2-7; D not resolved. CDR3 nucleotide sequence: TGTGCCAGCAGCTTAGTCAAGGGTTACGAGCAGTACTTC. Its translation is CASSLVKGYEQYF. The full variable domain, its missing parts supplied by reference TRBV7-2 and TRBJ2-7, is GAGVSQSPSNKVTEKGKDVELRCDPISGHTALYWYRQSLGQGLEFLIYFQGNSAPDKSGLPSDRFSAERTGGSVSTLTIQRTQQEDSAVYLCASSLVKGYEQYFGPGTRLTVT.